The entry below gives a single T cell receptor (beta chain) sequence along with its context. The data derive from a study of blood T cell repertoires in COVID-19. Per the original data handling: Reference gene primer amplification gave nucleated cell count estimates. The table came from immunoSEQ multiplex PCR; TCRdb's copy has only in-frame clones and leaves some out. The V and J calls and the clone size are those of that table, but D and trimming were determined from the DNA. The sample carries fewer than 65,000 clones, around 90% recorded once. V was clipped by 2 bases and J by 5 bases; unmatched bases: 11. Germline V gene data show CDR1 as WNHNN and CDR2 as SYGVQD (reference sequence). The CDR3 totals 19 residues.

The chain recombines TRBV10-1 with TRBJ2-1, with 14 bases identical to TRBD2. This TCR was recovered from a woman in her fifties or sixties with active or convalescent COVID-19. Sequencing was carried out using peripheral blood. CDR3 in amino acids: CASSERLTSGRAFDNEQFF. The CDR3 nucleotides are TGCGCCAGCAGTGAGCGTCTGACTAGCGGGAGGGCCTTTGACAATGAGCAGTTCTTC.